This is a list of T cell receptor beta chains from one sample in a study of shared clonotypes between healthy human individuals. Only in-frame clones appear in the TCRdb table, and some are missing; sequencing was by immunoSEQ multiplex PCR. The table has roughly 2.5 million clones, about 92% seen once. The sequenced material came from naive CD4+ T cells sorted from blood. Source of these receptors: a man in his late teens or twenties in good health. CDR3s include the opening cysteine and the closing phenylalanine or tryptophan. Fields, in order: J gene, CDR3 length, D gene, V gene, CDR3 protein. D genes are given only for firm matches.

TRBJ2-3 13 . TRBV9 CASSVALLETQYF
TRBJ1-1 13 . TRBV6-1 CASSVPGSTEAFF
TRBJ2-2 18 TRBD2 TRBV5-1 CASSLERGAKGDTGELFF
TRBJ2-5 15 . TRBV5-1 CASSLAAVLEETQYF
TRBJ1-2 14 . TRBV6-6 CASAPPGEDYGYTF
TRBJ1-2 13 TRBD1 TRBV28 CASSRDRETGYTF
TRBJ1-1 12 . TRBV7-2 CASRIKNTEAFF
TRBJ2-7 14 . TRBV7-3 CASSLSFDGYEQYF
TRBJ1-2 15 . TRBV7-3 CASSQTGGGGYGYTF
TRBJ2-2 15 . TRBV23-1 CASSQSVCVYGELFF
TRBJ1-5 13 . TRBV19 CASSFTDNQPQHF
TRBJ2-2 15 TRBD1 TRBV6-1 CASNLQGAGTGELFF
TRBJ1-2 15 TRBD1 TRBV5-1 CASSADGQGISFYTF
TRBJ1-6 16 . TRBV5-1 CASSPGPGGYNSPLHF
TRBJ2-7 15 TRBD2 TRBV27 CASSPPRLAGGGQYF
TRBJ1-2 15 . TRBV9 CASSVRQGTSYGYTF
TRBJ2-7 13 . TRBV10-1 CASSDGTSYEQYF
TRBJ2-7 15 TRBD2 TRBV5-5 CASSMIAGGSYEQYF
TRBJ2-1 13 . TRBV11-1 CASSPDPGGEQFF
TRBJ1-2 14 . TRBV5-4 CASSAAGLSHGYTF
TRBJ2-4 15 . TRBV4-1 CASSQDIQTLDLQYF
TRBJ2-7 16 . TRBV7-2 CASRPLSGPPPYEQYF
TRBJ1-3 16 . TRBV19 CASNTPGRASGNTIYF
TRBJ2-3 15 . TRBV9 CASSVDIGVTDTQYF
TRBJ1-2 14 . TRBV6-5 CASSYSPGFYGYTF
TRBJ1-5 14 TRBD1 TRBV19 CASSLGQGESAQHF
TRBJ1-4 14 . TRBV6-6 CASSYYRENEKLFF
TRBJ1-5 14 . TRBV19 CASSIYRRDQPQHF
TRBJ1-1 15 . TRBV6-5 CASSQYGFMNTEAFF
TRBJ2-4 17 TRBD1 TRBV10-3 CAISVAQGADSKNIQYF
TRBJ1-1 16 TRBD1 TRBV28 CASGDLKTGQDTEAFF
TRBJ1-2 14 . TRBV7-9 CASSPQINFYGYTF
TRBJ2-2 15 . TRBV30 CAWSRATPNTGELFF
TRBJ1-5 14 . TRBV9 CASSDGLGNQPQHF
TRBJ1-2 13 . TRBV18 CASSPGLTGGYTF
TRBJ2-1 15 TRBD2 TRBV30 CAWKVAGGPYNEQFF
TRBJ2-2 17 . TRBV4-1 CASSQEEGTGNTGELFF
TRBJ2-5 15 . TRBV28 CASSTRDLGQETQYF
TRBJ2-7 16 TRBD1 TRBV4-1 CASSQAPGQVIGWQYF
TRBJ1-1 14 . TRBV9 CASSSGFSNTEAFF
TRBJ2-7 13 . TRBV7-2 CASSLEGRLEQYF
TRBJ2-3 14 . TRBV7-3 CASSRAGPPDTQYF
TRBJ1-1 17 . TRBV5-4 CASSLGRLRALNTEAFF
TRBJ2-1 15 . TRBV14 CASSQVRGTYNEQFF